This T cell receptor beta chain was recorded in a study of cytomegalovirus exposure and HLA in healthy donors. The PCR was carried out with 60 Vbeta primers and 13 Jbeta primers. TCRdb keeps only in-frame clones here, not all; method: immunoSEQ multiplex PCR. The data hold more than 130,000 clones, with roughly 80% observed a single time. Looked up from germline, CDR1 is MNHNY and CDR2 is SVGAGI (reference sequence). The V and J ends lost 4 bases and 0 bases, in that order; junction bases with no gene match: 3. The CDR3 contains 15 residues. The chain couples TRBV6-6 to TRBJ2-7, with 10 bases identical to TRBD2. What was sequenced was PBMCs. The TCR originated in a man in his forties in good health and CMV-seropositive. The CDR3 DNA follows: TGTGCCAGCAGTTCCGGGACTAGCGCCTCCTACGAGCAGTACTTC. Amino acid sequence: CASSSGTSASYEQYF.